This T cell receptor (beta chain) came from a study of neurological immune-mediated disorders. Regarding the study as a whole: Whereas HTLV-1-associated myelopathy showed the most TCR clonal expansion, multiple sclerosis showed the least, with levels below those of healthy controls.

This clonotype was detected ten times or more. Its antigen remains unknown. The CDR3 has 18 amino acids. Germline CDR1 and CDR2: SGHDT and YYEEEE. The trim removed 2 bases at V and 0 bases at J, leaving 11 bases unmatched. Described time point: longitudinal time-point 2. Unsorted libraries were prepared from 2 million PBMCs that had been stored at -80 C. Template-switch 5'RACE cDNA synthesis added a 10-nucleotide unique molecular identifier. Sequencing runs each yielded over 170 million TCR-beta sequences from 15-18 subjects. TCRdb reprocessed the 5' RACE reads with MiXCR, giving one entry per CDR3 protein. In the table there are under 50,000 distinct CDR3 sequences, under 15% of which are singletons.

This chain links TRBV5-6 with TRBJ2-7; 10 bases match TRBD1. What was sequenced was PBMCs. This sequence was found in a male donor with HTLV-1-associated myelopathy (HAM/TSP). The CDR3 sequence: CASSLDRSTGGLSYEQYF. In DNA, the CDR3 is TGTGCCAGCAGCTTAGACCGATCGACAGGGGGCCTCTCCTACGAGCAGTACTTC.